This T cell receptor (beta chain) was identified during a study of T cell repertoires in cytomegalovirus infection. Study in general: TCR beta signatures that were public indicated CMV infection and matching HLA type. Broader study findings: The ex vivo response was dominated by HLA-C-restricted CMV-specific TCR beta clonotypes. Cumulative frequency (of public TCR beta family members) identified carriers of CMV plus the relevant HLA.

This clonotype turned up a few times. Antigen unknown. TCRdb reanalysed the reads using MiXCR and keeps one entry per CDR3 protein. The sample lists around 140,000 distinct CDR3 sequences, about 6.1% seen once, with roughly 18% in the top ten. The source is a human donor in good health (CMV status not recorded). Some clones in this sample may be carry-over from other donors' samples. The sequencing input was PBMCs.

CDR3 loop: CSAREGISYNEQFF. The CDR3 DNA reads as TGCAGTGCTAGAGAAGGGATCTCTTACAATGAGCAGTTCTTC. The V and J genes are TRBV20-1 and TRBJ2-1, with D unclear. The V end lost 0 bases, the J end lost 4 bases, and 10 bases lay between the germline ends. This CDR3 is 14 amino acids long. Germline assignment: CDR1 DFQATT and CDR2 SNEGSKA (reference sequence).